One sample yielded the 3 T cell receptor beta chains listed below, sequenced in a study of beta chain features in type 1 diabetes. The study reverse transcribed the entire isolated RNA, so it sequenced expressed TCRB transcripts. Using immunoSEQ multiplex PCR, the repertoire was profiled, and TCRdb retains in-frame clones only, with some absent. The sample carries 150,000 to 190,000 clones, roughly 8% recorded once. The sample taken for sequencing was central memory CD4+ T cells from blood. The receptors come from a man aged 18 to 29 in good health.

The chain employs TRBV7-2 and TRBJ1-2, with D possibly matching TRBD1 (5 bases). From germline, CDR1 is SGHTA and CDR2 FQGNSA. The CDR3 has 15 amino acids. Trimming pared 7 bases from V and 5 bases from J, leaving 20 bases between. In DNA, the CDR3 is TGTGCCAGCACCTACACGCCGGCGGGGGGTTATGGCTACACCTTC. Translated, it gives CASTYTPAGGYGYTF.

CDR3 nucleotides: TGTGCCAGCAGCTTGGGTGGGAGGGCCGGAGGGGAGCAGTTCTTC. Protein: CASSLGGRAGGEQFF. The J gene is TRBJ2-1, the V gene TRBV5-4, with TRBD2 matching 7 bases. Looked up from germline, CDR1 is SGHNT and CDR2 is YYREEE (reference sequence). The CDR3 extends over 15 amino acids. V lost 0 bases to trimming and J lost 10 bases; unmatched junction nucleotides: 10.

The chain joins TRBV5-5 to TRBJ2-6; possible D gene TRBD2, 5 bases. CDR3 length: 18 amino acids. Germline CDR1 SGHKS, CDR2 YYEKEE (reference sequence). Trimming took off 4 bases at V and 4 bases at J, with 21 bases between the two ends. Here the CDR3 DNA reads TGTGCCAGCAGCCTTCAGGTAGGGAGTCGGGTCGGGGCCAACGTCCTGACTTTC. The encoded protein is CASSLQVGSRVGANVLTF.